The TCR beta chain under discussion was sequenced for a study of beta chain features in type 1 diabetes. Study overall: In all, roughly 98,000,000 sorted cells from all samples were analyzed.

Study observations and caveats: Shortening of TCRB CDR3s, moderate but significant, appeared in all four CD4+ subsets of Type 1 diabetes patients.

Isolation of CD4+ naive, central memory, regulatory and stem cell-like memory cells was achieved by sorting via CD45RO/CCR7/CD25/CD127/CD95/CD27. Purity exceeded 98% in all sorted populations. Sequenced material consisted of expressed TCRB transcripts (all of the isolated RNA was reverse transcribed). Repertoires were generated with immunoSEQ multiplex PCR, while TCRdb's copy carries only in-frame clones and drops some. Among under 300,000 clones, roughly 22% were seen once, and the ten largest hold around 0.029%. The CDR3 contains 16 residues. Per the germline V gene, CDR1 is KGHSH and CDR2 is LQKENI. Germline trimming cut 4 bases from V and 5 bases from J; bases unmatched to any gene: 14. This clone has only one observation. The antigen is not known.

The chain joins TRBV18 to TRBJ2-7, with 7 bases identical to TRBD1. The source is a woman in her thirties or forties with type 1 diabetes. The sequenced sample was naive CD4+ T cells from blood. CDR3 region: CASSLDLRTGKNEQYF. Written as DNA, the CDR3 is TGTGCCAGCTCACTAGATTTACGGACAGGCAAAAACGAGCAGTACTTC.